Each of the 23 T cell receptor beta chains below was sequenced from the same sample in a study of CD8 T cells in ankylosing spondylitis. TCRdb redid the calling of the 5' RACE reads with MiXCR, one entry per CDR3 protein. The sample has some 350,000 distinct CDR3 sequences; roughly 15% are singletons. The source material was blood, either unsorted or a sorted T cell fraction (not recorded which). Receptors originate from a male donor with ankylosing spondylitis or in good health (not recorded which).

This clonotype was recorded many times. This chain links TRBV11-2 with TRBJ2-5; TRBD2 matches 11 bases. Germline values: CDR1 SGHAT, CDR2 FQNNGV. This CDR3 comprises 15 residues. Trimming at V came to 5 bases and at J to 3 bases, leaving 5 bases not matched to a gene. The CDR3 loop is CASSPGLAGKETQYF. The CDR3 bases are TGTGCCAGCAGCCCCGGACTAGCGGGTAAAGAGACCCAGTACTTC. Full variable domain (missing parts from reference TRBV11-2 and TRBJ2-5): EAGVAQSPRYKIIEKRQSVAFWCNPISGHATLYWYQQILGQGPKLLIQFQNNGVVDDSQLPKDRFSAERLKGVDSTLKIQPAKLEDSAVYLCASSPGLAGKETQYFGPGTRLLVL.

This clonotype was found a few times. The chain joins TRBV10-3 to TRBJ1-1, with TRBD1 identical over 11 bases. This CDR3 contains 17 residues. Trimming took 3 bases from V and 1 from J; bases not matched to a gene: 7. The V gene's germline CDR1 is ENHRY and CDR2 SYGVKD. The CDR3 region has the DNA TGTGCCATCAGTGACCCCCGGACAGGGGGCAGGAACACTGAAGCTTTCTTT. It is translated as CAISDPRTGGRNTEAFF.

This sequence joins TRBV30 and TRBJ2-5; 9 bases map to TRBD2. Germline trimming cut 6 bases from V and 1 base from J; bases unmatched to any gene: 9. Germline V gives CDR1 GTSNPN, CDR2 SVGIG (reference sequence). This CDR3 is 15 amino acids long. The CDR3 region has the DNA TGTGCCTGCCCCCGGGCGGGGGGGCCCCAAGAGACCCAGTACTTC. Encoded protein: CACPRAGGPQETQYF.

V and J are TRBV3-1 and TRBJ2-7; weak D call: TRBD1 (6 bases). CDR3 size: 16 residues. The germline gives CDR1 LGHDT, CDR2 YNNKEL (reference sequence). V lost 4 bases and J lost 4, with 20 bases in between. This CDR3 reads CASSPLPEQGFYEQYF. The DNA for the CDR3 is TGTGCCAGCAGCCCTCTACCGGAACAGGGATTTTACGAGCAGTACTTC.

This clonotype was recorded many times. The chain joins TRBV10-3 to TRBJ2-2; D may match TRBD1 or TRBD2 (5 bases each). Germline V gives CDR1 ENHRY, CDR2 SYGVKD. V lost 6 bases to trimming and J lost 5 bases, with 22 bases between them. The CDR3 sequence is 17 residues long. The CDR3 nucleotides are TGTGCCATCAGCGGCCTCTGGGGGATCGGAGAAACCGGGGAGCTGTTTTTT. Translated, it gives CAISGLWGIGETGELFF.

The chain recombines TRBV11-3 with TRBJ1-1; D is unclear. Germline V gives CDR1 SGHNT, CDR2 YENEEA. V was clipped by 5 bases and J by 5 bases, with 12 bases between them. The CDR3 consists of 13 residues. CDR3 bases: TGTGCCAGCAGCGTCCTGGGAGGAACTGAAGCTTTCTTT. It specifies CASSVLGGTEAFF.

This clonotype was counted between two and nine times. CDR3 protein: CVTANRGGTQYF. The CDR3 DNA is TGTGTTACCGCAAATAGGGGTGGTACGCAGTATTTT. The chain couples TRBV27 to TRBJ2-3; possibly TRBD1 for D (5 bases). This CDR3 is built from 12 residues. The germline gives CDR1 MNHEY, CDR2 SMNVEV (reference sequence).

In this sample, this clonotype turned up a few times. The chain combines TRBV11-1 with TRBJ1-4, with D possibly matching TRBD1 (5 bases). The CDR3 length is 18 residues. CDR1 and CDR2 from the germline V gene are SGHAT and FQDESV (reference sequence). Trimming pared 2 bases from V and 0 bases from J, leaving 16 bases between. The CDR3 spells CASSLISTALATNEKLFF. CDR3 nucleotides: TGTGCCAGCAGCTTAATATCGACAGCGCTAGCAACTAATGAAAAACTGTTTTTT. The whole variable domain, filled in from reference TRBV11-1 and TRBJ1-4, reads EAEVAQSPRYKITEKSQAVAFWCDPISGHATLYWYRQILGQGPELLVQFQDESVVDDSQLPKDRFSAERLKGVDSTLKIQPAELGDSAMYLCASSLISTALATNEKLFFGSGTQLSVL.

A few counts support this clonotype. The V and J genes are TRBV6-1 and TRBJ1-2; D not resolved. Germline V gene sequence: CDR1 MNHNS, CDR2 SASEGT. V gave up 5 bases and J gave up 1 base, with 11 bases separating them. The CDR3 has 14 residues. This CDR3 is CASSPFQFNYGYTF. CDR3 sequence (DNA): TGTGCCAGCAGTCCTTTTCAGTTTAACTATGGCTACACCTTC.

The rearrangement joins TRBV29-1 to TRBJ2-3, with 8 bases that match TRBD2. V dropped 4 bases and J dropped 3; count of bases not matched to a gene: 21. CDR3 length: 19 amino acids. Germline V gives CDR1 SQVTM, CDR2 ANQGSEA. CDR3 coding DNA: TGCAGCGTTGGTGGGGTAGGAGCGGGAGTTTCTTTCGGTACAGATACGCAGTATTTT. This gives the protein CSVGGVGAGVSFGTDTQYF.

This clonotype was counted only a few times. The CDR3 bases are TGCGCCAGCAGCACGCGGACTAGCGGGGCAACGAACACCGGGGAGCTGTTTTTT. This encodes CASSTRTSGATNTGELFF. This rearrangement joins TRBV4-1 to TRBJ2-2; 12 positions agree with TRBD2. Germline V gene data show CDR1 as MGHRA and CDR2 as YSYEKL. Losses at the gene ends were 5 bases for V and 0 bases for J; bases not matched to a gene: 7. The CDR3 is 18 residues long.

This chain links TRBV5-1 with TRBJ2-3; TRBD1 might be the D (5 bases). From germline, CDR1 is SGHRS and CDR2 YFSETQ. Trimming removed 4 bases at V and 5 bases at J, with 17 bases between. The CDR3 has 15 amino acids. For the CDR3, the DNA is TGCGCCAGCAGCGGTGGGGCAACGACCCAAGATACGCAGTATTTT. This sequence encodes CASSGGATTQDTQYF.

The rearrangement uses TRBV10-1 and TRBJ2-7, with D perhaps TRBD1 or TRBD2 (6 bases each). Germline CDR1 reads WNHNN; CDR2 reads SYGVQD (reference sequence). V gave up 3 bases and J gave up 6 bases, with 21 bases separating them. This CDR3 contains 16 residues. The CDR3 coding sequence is TGCGCCAGCAGTGATGGGGGGCCGGGGCAGAGAAGCGAGCAGTACTTC. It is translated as CASSDGGPGQRSEQYF.

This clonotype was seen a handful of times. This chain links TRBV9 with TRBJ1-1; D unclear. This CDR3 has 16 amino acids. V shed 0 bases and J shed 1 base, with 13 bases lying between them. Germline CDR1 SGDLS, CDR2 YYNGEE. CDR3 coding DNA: TGTGCCAGCAGCGTAGCTACGGGAGGAGGGAACACTGAAGCTTTCTTT. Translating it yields CASSVATGGGNTEAFF.

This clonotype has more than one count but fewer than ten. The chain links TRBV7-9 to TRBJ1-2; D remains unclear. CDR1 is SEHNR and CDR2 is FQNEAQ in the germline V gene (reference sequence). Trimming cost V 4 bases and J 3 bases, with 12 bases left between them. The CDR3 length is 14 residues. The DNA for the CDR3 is TGTGCCAGCAGCTCCCTGAGGGCAGACTATGGCTACACCTTC. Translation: CASSSLRADYGYTF.

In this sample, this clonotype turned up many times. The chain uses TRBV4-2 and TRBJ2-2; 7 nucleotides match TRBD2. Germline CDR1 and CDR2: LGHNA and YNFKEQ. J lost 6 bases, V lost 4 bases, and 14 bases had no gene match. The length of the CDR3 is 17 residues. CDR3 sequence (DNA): TGTGCCAGCAGCCCCGAAGGACTAGTAATGGGTTCCGGGGAGCTGTTTTTT. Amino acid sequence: CASSPEGLVMGSGELFF.

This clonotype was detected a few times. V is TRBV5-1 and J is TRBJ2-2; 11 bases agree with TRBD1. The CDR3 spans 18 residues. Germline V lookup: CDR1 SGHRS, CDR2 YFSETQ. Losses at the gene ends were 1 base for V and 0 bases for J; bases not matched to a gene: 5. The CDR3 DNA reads TGCGCCAGCAGCTTGCGGGACAGGGGGATATCGAACACCGGGGAGCTGTTTTTT. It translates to CASSLRDRGISNTGELFF.

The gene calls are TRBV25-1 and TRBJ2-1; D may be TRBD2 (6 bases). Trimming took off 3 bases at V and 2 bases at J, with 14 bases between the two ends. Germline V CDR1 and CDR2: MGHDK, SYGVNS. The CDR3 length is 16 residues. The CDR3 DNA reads TGTGCCAGCAGTGATAAGCGGGTTTTAACCTACAATGAGCAGTTCTTC. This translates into CASSDKRVLTYNEQFF. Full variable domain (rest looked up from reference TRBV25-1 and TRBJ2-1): EADIYQTPRYLVIGTGKKITLECSQTMGHDKMYWYQQDPGMELHLIHYSYGVNSTEKGDLSSESTVSRIRTEHFPLTLESARPSHTSQYLCASSDKRVLTYNEQFFGPGTRLTVL.

The chain's CDR3 is CASSLGLGNSPLHF. CDR3 DNA: TGTGCCAGCAGCTTAGGGCTTGGGAATTCACCCCTCCACTTT. The chain is built from TRBV7-2 and TRBJ1-6, with no clear D. CDR3 length: 14 residues. V was shortened by 1 base and J by 7 bases, with 8 bases between the two germline ends. CDR1 is SGHTA, CDR2 FQGNSA, per germline.

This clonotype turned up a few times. The CDR3, as DNA: TGCGCCAGCAGTGCGATGGTACCGGACGGAAAACTGTTTTTT. Protein product: CASSAMVPDGKLFF. This rearrangement joins TRBV10-1 to TRBJ1-4; no reliable D call. V lost 4 bases, J lost 10 bases, and 16 bases lay in between. The CDR3 has 14 residues. The germline gives CDR1 WNHNN, CDR2 SYGVQD (reference sequence).

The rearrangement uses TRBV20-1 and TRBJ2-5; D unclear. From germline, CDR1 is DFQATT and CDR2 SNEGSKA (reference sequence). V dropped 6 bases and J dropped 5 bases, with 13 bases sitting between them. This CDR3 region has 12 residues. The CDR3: CSARTDRETQYF. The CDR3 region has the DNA TGCAGTGCCCGGACGGACCGGGAGACCCAGTACTTC.

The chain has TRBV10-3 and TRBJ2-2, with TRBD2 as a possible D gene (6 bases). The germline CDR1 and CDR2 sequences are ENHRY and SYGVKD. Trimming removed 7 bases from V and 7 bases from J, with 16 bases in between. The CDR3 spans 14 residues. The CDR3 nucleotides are TGTGCCATCACCGGGACGGAGGGTAACGGGGAGCTGTTTTTT. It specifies CAITGTEGNGELFF.

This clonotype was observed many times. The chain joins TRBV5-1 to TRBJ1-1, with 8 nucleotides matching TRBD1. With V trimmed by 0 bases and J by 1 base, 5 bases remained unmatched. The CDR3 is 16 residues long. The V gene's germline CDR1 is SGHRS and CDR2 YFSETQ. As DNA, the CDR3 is TGCGCCAGCAGCTTGGCGACAGGGGACCCGAACACTGAAGCTTTCTTT. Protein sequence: CASSLATGDPNTEAFF.